This is a list of T cell receptor beta chains from one sample in a study of T cell repertoires in cytomegalovirus infection. TCRdb re-derived calls from the reads in MiXCR, one entry per CDR3 protein. Counted here are about 130,000 distinct CDR3 sequences, 7% to 9.5% occurring once; the ten biggest clones make up 10%. The sequencing sample was made of PBMCs. These receptors were obtained from a human donor in good health (CMV status not recorded). Some clones in this sample may be carry-over from other donors' samples. CDR3s include the opening cysteine and the closing phenylalanine or tryptophan. A D gene is named only where the DNA matches it firmly. Clone sizes are given selectively: once, few, many, or a class where the clone is expanded.

clone size	D gene	J gene	V gene	CDR3 protein	CDR3 DNA
-	-	TRBJ2-7	TRBV5-6	CASSLGLELYEQYF	TGTGCCAGCAGCTTGGGGCTAGAACTCTACGAGCAGTACTTC
many	-	TRBJ1-2	TRBV28	CASGQNLYGYTF	TGTGCCAGCGGACAAAACCTCTATGGCTACACCTTC
-	-	TRBJ2-7	TRBV10-3	CAISESPPPYEQYF	TGTGCCATCAGTGAGTCCCCACCACCCTACGAGCAGTACTTC
-	-	TRBJ2-7	TRBV3-1	CASSPRDTSYEQYF	TGTGCCAGCAGCCCCCGGGACACCTCCTACGAGCAGTACTTC
many	-	TRBJ1-5	TRBV5-1	CASSLSPLGQDQPQHF	TGCGCCAGCAGCTTGAGCCCTCTGGGGCAGGATCAGCCCCAGCATTTT
many	-	TRBJ2-1	TRBV7-3	CASSLAGGEQFF	TGTGCCAGCAGCTTAGCAGGCGGTGAGCAGTTCTTC
few	-	TRBJ2-3	TRBV29-1	CSVGAGWTDTQYF	TGCAGCGTTGGGGCGGGGTGGACAGATACGCAGTATTTT
many	-	TRBJ1-1	TRBV6-5	CASKNLNTEAFF	TGTGCCAGCAAAAACTTGAACACTGAAGCTTTCTTT
many	TRBD1	TRBJ1-1	TRBV10-3	CAIVSGQGTNTEAFF	TGTGCCATCGTTTCGGGACAGGGGACGAACACTGAAGCTTTCTTT
few	-	TRBJ1-6	TRBV3-1	CASSQEASGTANSPLHF	TGTGCCAGCAGCCAAGAGGCGTCGGGGACGGCAAATTCACCCCTCCACTTT
many	-	TRBJ1-5	TRBV7-9	CASSIDGLNQPQHF	TGTGCCAGCAGCATTGACGGTCTGAATCAGCCCCAGCATTTT
few	-	TRBJ1-1	TRBV7-9	CASSLLGAVEAFF	TGTGCCAGCAGCTTACTGGGGGCGGTTGAAGCTTTCTTT
many	-	TRBJ2-5	TRBV5-1	CASSRAPQETQYF	TGCGCCAGCAGCAGAGCACCACAAGAGACCCAGTACTTC
-	TRBD2	TRBJ2-1	TRBV20-1	CSVPGTSETRSYNEQFF	TGCAGTGTACCAGGGACTAGCGAAACCCGCTCCTACAATGAGCAGTTCTTC
-	-	TRBJ1-1	TRBV2	CASTVDSFTEAFF	TGTGCCAGCACAGTTGACAGTTTCACTGAAGCTTTCTTT
many	-	TRBJ1-1	TRBV7-8	CASSLIWQGDEAFF	TGTGCCAGCAGCTTAATTTGGCAGGGTGATGAAGCTTTCTTT
many	-	TRBJ2-5	TRBV20-1	CSAPGGMTQYF	TGCAGTGCTCCGGGGGGCATGACCCAGTACTTC
few	TRBD1	TRBJ2-5	TRBV5-1	CASSLRGQGETQYF	TGCGCCAGCAGCCTCAGGGGGCAAGGGGAGACCCAGTACTTC
-	-	TRBJ1-5	TRBV3-1	CASSPRGHNQPQHF	TGTGCCAGCAGCCCCCGGGGACACAATCAGCCCCAGCATTTT
many	-	TRBJ2-2	TRBV28	CASSFWARPNTGELFF	TGTGCCAGCAGTTTTTGGGCCAGACCGAACACCGGGGAGCTGTTTTTT
many	-	TRBJ2-7	TRBV19	CASSTAEASYEQYF	TGTGCCAGTAGTACTGCGGAGGCCTCCTACGAGCAGTACTTC
many	-	TRBJ1-1	TRBV5-1	CASSLPTESNTEAFF	TGCGCCAGCAGCTTACCGACAGAGTCTAACACTGAAGCTTTCTTT
many	-	TRBJ1-1	TRBV28	CATEDRNTEAFF	TGTGCCACAGAAGACCGTAACACTGAAGCTTTCTTT
many	-	TRBJ1-1	TRBV19	CASRGQMNTEAFF	TGTGCCAGTAGGGGACAAATGAACACTGAAGCTTTCTTT
many	-	TRBJ2-7	TRBV27	CASSGVTTYEQYF	TGTGCCAGCAGTGGAGTAACTACCTACGAGCAGTACTTC
-	-	TRBJ1-1	TRBV24-1	CATLGRMNTEAFF	TGTGCCACCCTTGGACGGATGAACACTGAAGCTTTCTTT
-	TRBD1	TRBJ1-1	TRBV5-1	CASSVGTGTLNTEAFF	TGCGCCAGCAGCGTCGGGACAGGGACCCTGAACACTGAAGCTTTCTTT
many	TRBD1	TRBJ1-5	TRBV6-6	CASTNGQGAVQPQHF	TGTGCCAGCACCAATGGACAGGGGGCAGTTCAGCCCCAGCATTTT
few	TRBD1	TRBJ2-1	TRBV28	CASNRGGGNEQFF	TGTGCCAGCAACAGGGGTGGGGGAAATGAGCAGTTCTTC
many	-	TRBJ2-7	TRBV7-8	CASSTGRPPNEQYF	TGTGCCAGCAGCACCGGACGGCCTCCCAACGAGCAGTACTTC
many	-	TRBJ1-5	TRBV12-3/TRBV12-4	CASSSGIPQPQHF	TGTGCCAGCAGTTCAGGGATTCCTCAGCCCCAGCATTTT
many	-	TRBJ2-5	TRBV7-2	CASSLQSGRETQYF	TGTGCCAGCAGCTTACAGTCAGGTCGGGAGACCCAGTACTTC
-	-	TRBJ2-3	TRBV29-1	CSVDSFVRGSADTQYF	TGCAGCGTTGACTCGTTCGTTCGAGGCAGCGCAGATACGCAGTATTTT
-	-	TRBJ2-1	TRBV28	CASTVQQGRGDNEQFF	TGTGCCAGCACCGTTCAGCAGGGGAGAGGGGACAATGAGCAGTTCTTC
-	-	TRBJ1-1	TRBV5-4	CAGSLEGGTEAFF	TGTGCCGGCAGCCTCGAGGGGGGCACTGAAGCTTTCTTT
once	-	TRBJ1-3	TRBV7-3	CASSLLNPGGGNTIYF	TGTGCCAGCAGCTTACTCAACCCGGGTGGAGGAAACACCATATATTTT
many	TRBD1	TRBJ1-2	TRBV7-9	CASSLGTPGQHYGYTF	TGTGCCAGCAGCTTAGGGACCCCGGGACAGCACTATGGCTACACCTTC
-	TRBD1	TRBJ1-1	TRBV19	CASRKGGQGKSNTEAFF	TGTGCCAGTAGGAAAGGGGGACAGGGTAAATCGAACACTGAAGCTTTCTTT
many	TRBD2	TRBJ2-2	TRBV2	CASSEDGGGDTGELFF	TGTGCCAGCAGTGAAGACGGCGGGGGGGACACCGGGGAGCTGTTTTTT
many	-	TRBJ2-7	TRBV7-9	CASSHRDKNYEQYF	TGTGCCAGCAGCCACCGGGACAAAAACTACGAGCAGTACTTC
-	-	TRBJ2-4	TRBV5-5	CASSLVGGGIKNIQYF	TGTGCCAGCAGCTTGGTAGGGGGGGGAATCAAAAACATTCAGTACTTC
many	-	TRBJ1-1	TRBV11-2	CASSLADVAVNTEAFF	TGTGCCAGCAGCTTAGCTGATGTAGCTGTGAACACTGAAGCTTTCTTT
-	TRBD1	TRBJ2-3	TRBV6-2/TRBV6-3	CASSYVTGGIEDTQYF	TGTGCCAGCAGTTACGTGACAGGGGGAATCGAAGATACGCAGTATTTT
few	-	TRBJ2-1	TRBV2	CASRRGPNEQFF	TGTGCCAGCAGAAGAGGGCCCAATGAGCAGTTCTTC
many	-	TRBJ2-3	TRBV7-2	CASSSTTYTDTQYF	TGTGCCAGCAGCTCGACTACCTACACAGATACGCAGTATTTT
many	-	TRBJ2-2	TRBV11-2	CASSPRGGGTGELFF	TGTGCCAGCAGCCCTCGAGGAGGGGGCACCGGGGAGCTGTTTTTT
few	TRBD2	TRBJ2-5	TRBV7-9	CASSLPTSGGYQETQYF	TGTGCCAGCAGCTTGCCCACTAGCGGGGGGTACCAAGAGACCCAGTACTTC
few	-	TRBJ2-3	TRBV29-1	CSVGSSTDTQYF	TGCAGCGTTGGATCGAGCACAGATACGCAGTATTTT
few	-	TRBJ1-1	TRBV7-9	CASSLGIEAFF	TGTGCCAGCAGCTTAGGGATTGAAGCTTTCTTT